This T cell receptor beta chain comes out of a study of graft-versus-host responses after intestinal transplantation. Some clones are missing from TCRdb's copy, which holds only in-frame ones; the method was immunoSEQ multiplex PCR. This table has about 92,000 clones, under 95% appearing once. Concerning this clone itself: The antigen is not known.

V was shortened by 1 base and J by 3 bases, with 10 bases between the two germline ends. The CDR3 runs 14 residues. The germline V gene encodes CDR1 SGHNT and CDR2 YYREEE (reference sequence). The clonotype originates from a human donor who received an intestinal transplant. The chain joins TRBV5-4 to TRBJ1-2; D uncertain. Sequenced here: unstimulated CD8+ T cells sorted from spleen or lymph node cells, sampled before intestinal transplant. This CDR3 is CASSLIGEYYGYTF. The CDR3 DNA follows: TGTGCCAGCAGCTTGATCGGAGAGTACTATGGCTACACCTTC.